Here is one T cell receptor (beta chain) with its context. What it binds is unknown. The entry originates in a study of T cell responses to AZD1222 COVID-19 vaccine. Findings of the study overall: It was only after the peak T cell response that any repertoires were sampled. It was only a handful of AZD1222 recipients who were seropositive at baseline.

Sequencing used immunoSEQ multiplex PCR; TCRdb keeps in-frame clones, though not all of them. Of 75,000 to 90,000 clones listed, approximately 85% are singletons. Here the sequenced sample was peripheral blood, taken 28 days after the second AZD1222 dose. This sequence was found in an adult who received the AZD1222 COVID-19 vaccine.

CDR3 DNA: TGTGCCAGCGGACCTGGGGGGGTTTTTCAGCCCCAGCATTTT. Encoded protein: CASGPGGVFQPQHF. This rearrangement joins TRBV28 to TRBJ1-5, with D possibly matching TRBD1 (5 bases). V lost 8 bases to trimming and J lost 6 bases, with 17 bases between them. This CDR3 has 14 residues. From germline, CDR1 is MDHEN and CDR2 SYDVKM.